This T cell receptor beta chain stems from a study of control samples from healthy donors and cancer patients. Assay used: immunoSEQ multiplex PCR; TCRdb lists only in-frame clones, some missing. The sample carries about 65,000 clones, just over 90% recorded once. Comment on this clone: The sample holds other DNA sequences that translate to the same CDR3.

Germline V gene data show CDR1 as KGHSH and CDR2 as LQKENI. This CDR3 has 13 residues. The V gene lost 3 bases and the J gene lost 3 bases, with 8 bases spanning the gap. The sequenced sample consisted of PBMCs. This sequence joins TRBV18 and TRBJ1-1; no definite D call. The clonotype comes from a woman in her fifties or sixties with colorectal cancer. The CDR3: CASSPGLDTEAFF. The CDR3 DNA reads as TGTGCCAGCTCACCCGGGTTGGACACTGAAGCTTTCTTT.